This entry lists 27 T cell receptor beta chains sequenced from one sample in a study of T-cell reconstitution after alpha-beta-depleted transplantation in children. A library of TCRbeta sequences, prepared with unique molecular identifiers, was generated. MiXCR, run by TCRdb on the PCR reads, gives a single entry per CDR3 protein. In the table there are approximately 83,000 distinct CDR3 sequences, roughly 8.8% of which are singletons. The source was PBMCs from the stem cell graft donor, collected from the stem cell graft. These receptor sequences come from a human donor who donated a stem cell graft to a child with congenital amegakaryocytic thrombocytopenia.

The table lists this clonotype with many counts. The CDR3 sequence is CASSLDRGISYNSPLHF. The CDR3 region has the DNA TGTGCCAGCAGCTTAGACCGGGGGATCTCCTATAATTCACCCCTCCACTTT. The chain carries TRBV7-9 and TRBJ1-6, with a weak D call TRBD1 (5 bases). With 1 base removed from V and 0 bases from J, the gap between germline ends came to 10 bases. Germline CDR1 SEHNR, CDR2 FQNEAQ (reference sequence). The CDR3 loop spans 17 amino acids.

This clonotype occurred many times. The genes are TRBV21-1 and TRBJ2-7; the table's TRBD2 call for D was not verified on the DNA. TRBV21-1 is designated a pseudogene. The CDR3 contains 15 residues. The CDR3 DNA is TGTGCCAGCAGCAAGACTAGCGGGAGCTCCTACGAGCAGTACTTC. This sequence encodes CASSKTSGSSYEQYF.

There are many counts of this clonotype. V usage is TRBV10-3 and J usage is TRBJ2-1, with 9 bases matching TRBD2. Germline lookup yields CDR1 ENHRY and CDR2 SYGVKD. This CDR3 has 15 amino acids. V lost 6 bases, J lost 4 bases, and 7 bases stayed unmatched. The CDR3 DNA reads TGTGCCATCAGCGGGCGAGCGGGAGGATACAATGAGCAGTTCTTC. Translation: CAISGRAGGYNEQFF.

This clonotype has at least ten counts. The chain couples TRBV5-5 to TRBJ2-7, with 9 bases identical to TRBD1. This CDR3 has 16 residues. Looked up from germline, CDR1 is SGHKS and CDR2 is YYEKEE (reference sequence). V was clipped by 4 bases and J by 4 bases; unmatched bases: 12. For the CDR3, the DNA is TGTGCCAGCAGCCCCAATCCCGGGACAGGGTTGTACGAGCAGTACTTC. It yields the protein CASSPNPGTGLYEQYF.

V is TRBV5-1 and J is TRBJ1-2; maybe TRBD1 (5 bases). This CDR3 comprises 14 residues. Germline V lookup: CDR1 SGHRS, CDR2 YFSETQ. The V end was cut by 4 bases, the J end by 4 bases, with 14 bases between. This CDR3 reads CASSTAGHGYGYTF. The CDR3 DNA is TGCGCCAGCAGCACCGCAGGGCACGGCTATGGCTACACCTTC.

This clonotype was seen a few times. The chain has TRBV10-3 and TRBJ2-7; 11 bases map to TRBD2. The CDR3 extends over 16 amino acids. CDR1 is ENHRY and CDR2 is SYGVKD in the germline V gene. Trimming cost V 2 bases and J 3 bases; bases outside gene matches: 6. CDR3 region: CAISETSGGSGYEQYF. CDR3 coding DNA: TGTGCCATCAGTGAGACTAGCGGGGGAAGTGGCTACGAGCAGTACTTC.

The chain carries TRBV11-1 and TRBJ2-7; 7 bases line up with TRBD2. This CDR3 contains 16 residues. V lost 1 base and J lost 2; bases outside the gene matches: 8. Germline V gene sequence: CDR1 SGHAT, CDR2 FQDESV (reference sequence). The DNA for the CDR3 is TGTGCCAGCAGCTTAGGTCTATCAGGACTAGCCTACGAGCAGTACTTC. Translated, it gives CASSLGLSGLAYEQYF.

This clonotype occurred many times. The rearrangement links TRBV9 to TRBJ1-1; D not resolved. The V end lost 0 bases, the J end lost 3 bases, and 9 bases lay between the germline ends. Looked up from germline, CDR1 is SGDLS and CDR2 is YYNGEE. This CDR3 is built from 14 residues. The CDR3 is CASSVVELDTEAFF. The CDR3 DNA sequence: TGTGCCAGCAGCGTAGTCGAGTTGGACACTGAAGCTTTCTTT.

This clonotype showed up just a few times. The V gene is TRBV5-1, the J gene TRBJ2-3, with 8 bases identical to TRBD2. V was clipped by 3 bases and J by 2 bases; unmatched bases: 11. CDR1 and CDR2 from the germline V gene are SGHRS and YFSETQ. The CDR3 spans 17 residues. The CDR3 bases are TGCGCCAGCAGCTCGCCCCCGACTAGCGCCAACACAGATACGCAGTATTTT. It yields the protein CASSSPPTSANTDTQYF.

Many counts were recorded for this clonotype. The chain recombines TRBV5-5 with TRBJ2-2; D may correspond to TRBD1 or TRBD2 (5 bases each). V shed 3 bases and J shed 9 bases, with 6 bases lying between them. This CDR3 spans 11 amino acids. Germline V gene data show CDR1 as SGHKS and CDR2 as YYEKEE (reference sequence). CDR3 sequence: CASSWGRELFF. CDR3 coding DNA: TGTGCCAGCAGCTGGGGACGGGAGCTGTTTTTT.

This clonotype was seen repeatedly, ten times or more. This sequence joins TRBV10-3 and TRBJ2-1, with D tentatively TRBD1 (6 bases). The CDR3 length is 13 residues. The germline V gene encodes CDR1 ENHRY and CDR2 SYGVKD. Trimming removed 3 bases from V and 4 bases from J, with 7 bases in between. The CDR3 spells CAISEQGYNEQFF. The DNA of the CDR3 is TGTGCCATCAGTGAACAGGGATACAATGAGCAGTTCTTC.

This clonotype was observed at least ten times. The V call is TRBV29-1, the J call TRBJ2-3; 9 nucleotides line up with TRBD1. The CDR3 covers 14 residues. Germline assignment: CDR1 SQVTM and CDR2 ANQGSEA. With V trimmed by 6 bases and J by 1 base, 5 bases remained unmatched. CDR3: CSVTGGAGTDTQYF. The CDR3, as DNA: TGCAGCGTAACAGGGGGCGCGGGCACAGATACGCAGTATTTT.

This clonotype has a count of ten or more. The genes are TRBV20-1 and TRBJ1-5, with 8 positions matching TRBD1. V lost 6 bases and J lost 6; bases outside the gene matches: 13. The CDR3 has 15 amino acids. Germline-derived CDR1 and CDR2 are DFQATT and SNEGSKA (reference sequence). DNA of the CDR3: TGCAGTGCCCCGGGAGGACAGGGATTTTCTCAGCCCCAGCATTTT. Protein: CSAPGGQGFSQPQHF.

The chain employs TRBV12-3 or TRBV12-4 and TRBJ1-1; D not resolved. The ends were cut back, 5 bases at V and 1 base at J, with 11 bases in the middle. This CDR3 comprises 14 residues. For the CDR3, the DNA is TGTGCCAGCAGTCTCCGCTCGGGGAACACTGAAGCTTTCTTT. This encodes CASSLRSGNTEAFF.

Turning to this clonotype: A much larger clone differs by one base, so this may be a read error. The V and J genes are TRBV29-1 and TRBJ1-1; the match to TRBD1 covers 9 bases. The CDR3 is 14 residues long. CDR1 and CDR2 from the germline V gene are SQVTM and ANQGSEA. The CDR3 sequence: CSVDGTGLGTDAFF. CDR3 DNA: TGCAGCGTTGATGGGACAGGGTTGGGCACTGACGCTTTCTTT.

In this sample, this clonotype turned up many times. The chain uses TRBV30 and TRBJ1-5; possibly TRBD1 for D (6 bases). Germline loops: CDR1 GTSNPN, CDR2 SVGIG (reference sequence). The CDR3 spans 14 residues. The V end was cut by 2 bases, the J end by 10 bases, with 18 bases between. The CDR3 here is CAWSFQGHRVPQHF. The CDR3, as DNA: TGTGCCTGGAGTTTCCAGGGCCACAGGGTACCCCAGCATTTT.

This clonotype came up many times. V gene TRBV20-1 combines with J gene TRBJ2-5; D unresolved. This CDR3 spans 10 amino acids. Trimming shortened V by 3 bases and J by 7 bases, and 6 bases separated the two germline ends. CDR1 and CDR2 (germline): DFQATT, SNEGSKA (reference sequence). The CDR3 DNA sequence: TGCAGTGCTAGTTTCGGGACCCAGTACTTC. Translation gives CSASFGTQYF.

J is TRBJ1-1 and V is TRBV5-1, with D possibly being TRBD1 (6 bases). CDR3 length: 14 residues. Trimming took 4 bases from V and 7 from J, leaving 17 bases between them. Germline V lookup: CDR1 SGHRS, CDR2 YFSETQ. For the CDR3, the DNA is TGCGCCAGCAGCCCCCGGGGAGGGGACATTGAAGCTTTCTTT. Amino acids: CASSPRGGDIEAFF. Drawing the rest from reference TRBV5-1 and TRBJ1-1, the complete variable domain is KAGVTQTPRYLIKTRGQQVTLSCSPISGHRSVSWYQQTPGQGLQFLFEYFSETQRNKGNFPGRFSGRQFSNSRSEMNVSTLELGDSALYLCASSPRGGDIEAFFGQGTRLTVV.

The rearrangement uses TRBV20-1 and TRBJ1-1; D is possibly TRBD1 (6 bases). The V and J ends lost 3 bases and 1 base respectively, with 12 bases between them. The CDR3 totals 14 residues. Germline CDR1 is DFQATT and CDR2 is SNEGSKA (reference sequence). CDR3 sequence: CSARGGQPNTEAFF. The CDR3 DNA reads TGCAGTGCTAGGGGGGGGCAGCCGAACACTGAAGCTTTCTTT.

In this sample, this clonotype turned up many times. This rearrangement joins TRBV20-1 to TRBJ2-2; D is unclear. Trimming stripped 3 bases from V and 3 bases from J, with 5 bases between. Germline V gene data show CDR1 as DFQATT and CDR2 as SNEGSKA (reference sequence). The CDR3 runs 12 residues. This CDR3 is CSARPDTGELFF. CDR3 bases: TGCAGTGCTAGGCCGGACACCGGGGAGCTGTTTTTT.

This clonotype was observed at least ten times. This chain links TRBV7-9 with TRBJ2-7; perhaps TRBD2 as D (7 bases). Germline CDR1 and CDR2: SEHNR and FQNEAQ (reference sequence). There are 12 residues in the CDR3. The ends were cut back, 4 bases at V and 6 bases at J, with 10 bases in the middle. The CDR3 DNA sequence: TGTGCCAGCAGCTGGGAGGGGGGCGAGCAGTACTTC. As protein: CASSWEGGEQYF.

This clonotype was seen repeatedly, ten times or more. The chain has TRBV12-3 or TRBV12-4 and TRBJ2-2; 12 positions match TRBD2. The CDR3 consists of 14 residues. The J segment lost 6 bases and the V segment lost 6 bases, leaving 2 bases of the junction unmatched. The CDR3 region is CASRLAGGPGELFF. CDR3 sequence (DNA): TGTGCCAGCAGGCTAGCGGGAGGGCCCGGGGAGCTGTTTTTT.

This clonotype was counted at least ten times. The chain joins TRBV5-1 to TRBJ1-5, with 11 bases that match TRBD1. There are 16 residues in the CDR3. Looked up from germline, CDR1 is SGHRS and CDR2 is YFSETQ. The V and J ends lost 0 bases and 14 bases, in that order; junction bases with no gene match: 13. The CDR3 region has the DNA TGCGCCAGCAGCTTGGCCGGGGGGACAGGGGGTGATCAGAAGCATTTT. It encodes CASSLAGGTGGDQKHF.

The chain recombines TRBV4-2 with TRBJ2-2; D unclear. The CDR3 has 13 residues. Germline CDR1 reads LGHNA; CDR2 reads YNFKEQ. V gave up 3 bases and J gave up 3 bases, with 5 bases separating them. The CDR3: CASSQTDTGELFF. CDR3 nucleotide sequence: TGTGCCAGCAGCCAGACTGACACCGGGGAGCTGTTTTTT.

This clonotype was seen many times. The CDR3 spells CASTSASGTDTQYF. For the CDR3, the DNA is TGTGCCAGCACTTCGGCTAGCGGAACTGATACGCAGTATTTT. V is TRBV5-8 and J is TRBJ2-3, with 7 bases aligning to TRBD2. V was clipped by 6 bases and J by 6 bases; unmatched bases: 10. CDR3 length: 14 amino acids. Looked up from germline, CDR1 is SGHTS and CDR2 is YDEGEE.

This clonotype was counted many times. The V gene is TRBV4-3, the J gene TRBJ2-1; no firm D call. This CDR3 is 14 amino acids long. V gave up 0 bases and J gave up 1 base, with 4 bases separating them. Germline V gene lookup returns CDR1 LGHNA and CDR2 YSLEER. The CDR3 here is CASSQDESYNEQFF. The CDR3 DNA reads as TGCGCCAGCAGCCAAGATGAGTCCTACAATGAGCAGTTCTTC.

The chain has TRBV20-1 and TRBJ2-6, with TRBD1 matching over 7 bases. The CDR3 totals 16 residues. Germline CDR1 and CDR2: DFQATT and SNEGSKA (reference sequence). V gave up 6 bases and J gave up 3 bases; unmatched junction bases: 11. The DNA of the CDR3 is TGCAGTGCCCAGGACAGGCTGAGGGTTGGGGCCAACGTCCTGACTTTC. This sequence encodes CSAQDRLRVGANVLTF.